This T cell receptor (beta chain) was documented in a study of blood T cells in healthy people across ages. Study-wide results and caveats: CMV status of donors was not determined, possibly confounding expanded clonotype changes. Calculation of diversity from one million T cells yielded estimates considered to be underestimates.

The germline gives CDR1 SQVTM, CDR2 ANQGSEA. The CDR3 has 11 amino acids. With 3 bases removed from V and 5 bases from J, the gap between germline ends came to 7 bases. The authors ran a second PCR of roughly 7 to 11 cycles using a sample-barcoded 5' primer and a J-beta primer mix. Each cDNA molecule was tagged by a template-switch adaptor that had 12 random nucleotides. TCRdb reanalysed the 5' RACE reads using MiXCR and keeps one entry per CDR3 protein. The repertoire consists of about 1,400,000 distinct CDR3 sequences, with approximately 59% occurring once and the leading ten covering roughly 7%. This clonotype appeared a few times. Its antigen is not known.

Sequencing was carried out using blood. The chain employs TRBV29-1 and TRBJ1-2; no clear D gene. This TCR derives from a man aged 18 to 29 in good health. The CDR3 bases are TGCAGCGTTGACCCTGCGTATGGCTACACCTTC. This gives the protein CSVDPAYGYTF.